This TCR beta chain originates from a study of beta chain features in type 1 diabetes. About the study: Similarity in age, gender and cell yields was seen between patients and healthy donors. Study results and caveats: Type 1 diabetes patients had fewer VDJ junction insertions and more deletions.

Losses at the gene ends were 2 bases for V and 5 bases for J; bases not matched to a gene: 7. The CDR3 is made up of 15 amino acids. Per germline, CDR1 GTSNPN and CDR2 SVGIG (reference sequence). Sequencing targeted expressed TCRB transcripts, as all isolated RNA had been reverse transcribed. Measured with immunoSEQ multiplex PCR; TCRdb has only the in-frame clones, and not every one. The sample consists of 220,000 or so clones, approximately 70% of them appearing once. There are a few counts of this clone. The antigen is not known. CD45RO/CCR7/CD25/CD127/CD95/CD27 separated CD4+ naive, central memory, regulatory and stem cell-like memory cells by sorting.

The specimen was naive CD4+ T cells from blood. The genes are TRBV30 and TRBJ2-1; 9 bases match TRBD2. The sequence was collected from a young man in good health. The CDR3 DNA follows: TGTGCCTGGAGTCCGGGACTAGCAAGTAACAATGAGCAGTTCTTC. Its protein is CAWSPGLASNNEQFF.